One sample yielded the 25 T cell receptor beta chains listed below, sequenced in a study of shared clonotypes between healthy human individuals. Sequenced by immunoSEQ multiplex PCR; TCRdb stores in-frame clones only, minus some. The sample includes under 1,900,000 clones, approximately 98.5% of them seen just once. Sequenced sample: naive CD4+ T cells sorted from blood. The subset is: CD45RA+ positively selected. These receptors originate from a young man in good health.

CDR3 loop: CASSLDLLAGGLGSYNEQFF. The CDR3 DNA follows: TGTGCCAGCAGCTTGGATTTGCTAGCGGGAGGTCTCGGATCCTACAATGAGCAGTTCTTC. This sequence joins TRBV5-5 and TRBJ2-1, with TRBD2 matching 11 bases. Germline loops: CDR1 SGHKS, CDR2 YYEKEE (reference sequence). V lost 0 bases to trimming and J lost 1 base; unmatched junction nucleotides: 12. This CDR3 is 20 amino acids long.

The chain has TRBV19 and TRBJ2-2; maybe TRBD2 (6 bases). The germline CDR1 and CDR2 sequences are LNHDA and SQIVND (reference sequence). The ends were cut back, 4 bases at V and 5 bases at J, with 11 bases in the middle. The CDR3 is 14 residues long. This CDR3 is CASSNVRGTGELFF. The CDR3 nucleotides read TGTGCCAGTAGTAATGTCCGGGGGACCGGGGAGCTGTTTTTT. Filled out from reference TRBV19 and TRBJ2-2, the complete variable domain reads DGGITQSPKYLFRKEGQNVTLSCEQNLNHDAMYWYRQDPGQGLRLIYYSQIVNDFQKGDIAEGYSVSREKKESFPLTVTSAQKNPTAFYLCASSNVRGTGELFFGEGSRLTVL.

A note on this clone: This sample includes further DNA sequences coding for the same CDR3. This chain joins TRBV7-9 and TRBJ2-5; D perhaps matches TRBD1 (6 bases). The V end lost 1 base, the J end lost 5 bases, and 8 bases lay between the germline ends. CDR1 is SEHNR and CDR2 is FQNEAQ in the germline V gene (reference sequence). The CDR3 extends over 13 amino acids. The CDR3: CASSLGRGETQYF. CDR3 DNA sequence: TGTGCCAGCAGCTTAGGAAGGGGGGAGACCCAGTACTTC.

The chain joins TRBV6-1 to TRBJ1-2; tentative D call: TRBD1 (5 bases). The CDR3 length is 11 residues. V was shortened by 9 bases and J by 4 bases, with 9 bases between the two germline ends. CDR1 is MNHNS and CDR2 is SASEGT in the germline V gene. CDR3 DNA: TGTGCCAGTGGGGGATCCTATGGCTACACCTTC. Amino acids: CASGGSYGYTF.

A note on this clone: Other DNA sequences in this specimen translate into the identical CDR3. The chain uses TRBV5-4 and TRBJ2-5; weak D call: TRBD2 (5 bases). CDR3 size: 13 residues. The germline gives CDR1 SGHNT, CDR2 YYREEE (reference sequence). Trimming removed 0 bases at V and 3 bases at J, with 6 bases between. The CDR3 sequence is CASSLAGKETQYF. CDR3 DNA: TGTGCCAGCAGCTTGGCGGGAAAAGAGACCCAGTACTTC. The variable domain in full, with the rest retrieved from reference TRBV5-4 and TRBJ2-5, is ETGVTQSPTHLIKTRGQQVTLRCSSQSGHNTVSWYQQALGQGPQFIFQYYREEENGRGNFPPRFSGLQFPNYSSELNVNALELDDSALYLCASSLAGKETQYFGPGTRLLVL.

The chain joins TRBV11-2 to TRBJ2-7; 8 nucleotides agree with TRBD2. Trimming removed 5 bases from V and 4 bases from J; junction bases left unmatched: 16. Germline assignment: CDR1 SGHAT and CDR2 FQNNGV. CDR3 length: 17 amino acids. In nucleotides, the CDR3 is TGTGCCAGCAGCCAACCAAGACCGGGAGGGCCGGTTTACGAGCAGTACTTC. The encoded protein is CASSQPRPGGPVYEQYF.

V is TRBV7-2 and J is TRBJ2-5; no definite D call. The germline gives CDR1 SGHTA, CDR2 FQGNSA. The CDR3 sequence is 14 residues long. Trimming stripped 0 bases from V and 5 bases from J, with 10 bases between. The chain's CDR3 is CASSLATTTETQYF. The DNA for the CDR3 is TGTGCCAGCAGCTTAGCCACAACCACGGAGACCCAGTACTTC.

A word on this clone: Other nucleotide sequences in the sample specify the same CDR3. The rearrangement uses TRBV2 and TRBJ2-1; the D is unclear. V was clipped by 3 bases and J by 5 bases, with 14 bases between them. Germline-derived CDR1 and CDR2 are SNHLY and FYNNEI. This CDR3 is 15 amino acids long. The CDR3 DNA is TGTGCCAGCAGTGAGTCCGGACCGCCAAACAATGAGCAGTTCTTC. Protein: CASSESGPPNNEQFF.

The table lists this clone with a count of one. The CDR3 spells CASSWGYEQYF. The CDR3 coding sequence is TGTGCCAGCAGCTGGGGCTACGAGCAGTACTTC. The chain recombines TRBV5-8 with TRBJ2-7; D call uncertain. The V end was cut by 3 bases, the J end by 3 bases, with 4 bases between. Germline lookup yields CDR1 SGHTS and CDR2 YDEGEE. The length of the CDR3 is 11 residues.

J is TRBJ2-5 and V is TRBV5-1; 8 bases map to TRBD2. With 0 bases clipped from V and 3 bases from J, the junction kept 4 bases outside the gene matches. The length of the CDR3 is 15 residues. Germline CDR1 SGHRS, CDR2 YFSETQ. Here the CDR3 reads CASSLGPAGEETQYF. The CDR3 DNA sequence: TGCGCCAGCAGCTTGGGTCCAGCGGGAGAAGAGACCCAGTACTTC.

Concerning this clone itself: The same CDR3 arises from other DNA sequences in this sample as well. This chain uses TRBV5-1 with TRBJ2-7; TRBD2 aligns across 11 bases. Losses at the gene ends were 4 bases for V and 3 bases for J; bases not matched to a gene: 3. Looked up from germline, CDR1 is SGHRS and CDR2 is YFSETQ. CDR3 length: 14 residues. DNA for the CDR3: TGCGCCAGCAGCGCAACTAGCGGGAGCTACGAGCAGTACTTC. It is translated as CASSATSGSYEQYF.

This chain links TRBV6-1 with TRBJ2-1; TRBD1 agrees at 7 bases. The CDR3 has 12 amino acids. V dropped 5 bases and J dropped 9; count of bases not matched to a gene: 4. Germline V CDR1 and CDR2: MNHNS, SASEGT. CDR3 sequence (DNA): TGTGCCAGCAGTAGACAGGGTGGTGAGCAGTTCTTC. Translating gives CASSRQGGEQFF.

The chain uses TRBV7-8 and TRBJ2-7; the D gene is possibly TRBD1 (8 bases). This CDR3 region has 16 residues. Germline V lookup: CDR1 SGHVS, CDR2 FQNEAQ. V was shortened by 7 bases and J by 4 bases, with 23 bases between the two germline ends. The CDR3 DNA is TGTGCCAGCAACAGGGGGGGCGCGGGAATTGGATACGAGCAGTACTTC. Translating gives CASNRGGAGIGYEQYF.

Turning to this clone: Other DNA sequences in the sample encode the same CDR3. The chain combines TRBV6-5 with TRBJ2-1; 11 bases line up with TRBD2. The CDR3 has 15 amino acids. Germline trimming cut 6 bases from V and 4 bases from J; bases unmatched to any gene: 5. CDR1 and CDR2 from the germline V gene are MNHEY and SVGAGI. The CDR3 DNA reads TGTGCCAGCAGACAACTAGCGGGAGTTTACAATGAGCAGTTCTTC. The encoded protein is CASRQLAGVYNEQFF.

About this clone itself: Other DNA sequences in the same sample also yield this CDR3. V and J are TRBV9 and TRBJ1-1; no clear D gene. Germline V lookup: CDR1 SGDLS, CDR2 YYNGEE. This CDR3 comprises 13 residues. The ends were cut back, 0 bases at V and 3 bases at J, with 6 bases in the middle. DNA for the CDR3: TGTGCCAGCAGCGTAGGGGTGGACACTGAAGCTTTCTTT. It codes for CASSVGVDTEAFF.

The V and J genes are TRBV7-9 and TRBJ1-2; 7 bases align to TRBD1. This CDR3 is built from 13 residues. V was pared by 10 bases and J by 2 bases, with 7 bases of the junction left unmatched. Germline V gene sequence: CDR1 SEHNR, CDR2 FQNEAQ (reference sequence). The CDR3 protein is CATSGRGNYGYTF. The CDR3 DNA reads TGTGCCACGTCCGGCAGGGGGAACTATGGCTACACCTTC.

This clone was observed a single time. The rearrangement uses TRBV5-1 and TRBJ1-3; a possible D gene is TRBD1 (5 bases). The ends were cut back, 4 bases at V and 4 bases at J, with 9 bases in the middle. The germline CDR1 and CDR2 sequences are SGHRS and YFSETQ. The length of the CDR3 is 13 residues. This chain's CDR3 is CASSDSPGNTIYF. The CDR3 nucleotides are TGCGCCAGCAGCGACAGTCCAGGAAACACCATATATTTT.

This clone was picked up one time. DNA for the CDR3: TGTGCCAGCAGCTTAGGGGCCGGGGGGCCAGAAGAGACCCAGTACTTC. Residues: CASSLGAGGPEETQYF. V usage is TRBV7-9 and J usage is TRBJ2-5; D might be TRBD2 (7 bases). The CDR3 totals 16 residues. CDR1 and CDR2 (germline): SEHNR, FQNEAQ (reference sequence). Trimming pared 1 base from V and 3 bases from J, leaving 15 bases between.

The J gene is TRBJ2-1, the V gene TRBV7-9; tentatively, D is TRBD2 (6 bases). Between the trimmed V and J ends, which lost 5 bases and 5 bases, there was a span of 19 bases. In germline, CDR1 is SEHNR, CDR2 FQNEAQ (reference sequence). The CDR3 runs to 16 residues. The chain's CDR3 is CASSRTSRLADNEQFF. The CDR3 coding sequence is TGTGCCAGCAGCCGAACCAGTAGATTAGCGGACAATGAGCAGTTCTTC.

The V call is TRBV18, the J call TRBJ2-1, with TRBD1 identical over 8 bases. CDR3 length: 16 residues. J gave up 0 bases and V 3 bases, and 4 bases lay outside the gene matches. The germline gives CDR1 KGHSH, CDR2 LQKENI. CDR3 sequence (DNA): TGTGCCAGCTCACCGGACAGGGCGAGCTCCTACAATGAGCAGTTCTTC. Translating it yields CASSPDRASSYNEQFF.

This chain joins TRBV6-5 and TRBJ1-2; perhaps TRBD1 as D (5 bases). Looked up from germline, CDR1 is MNHEY and CDR2 is SVGAGI. This CDR3 comprises 13 residues. V shed 4 bases and J shed 2 bases, with 8 bases lying between them. The CDR3 DNA follows: TGTGCCAGCAGTTTGCGGGACAACTATGGCTACACCTTC. Its translation is CASSLRDNYGYTF.

The rearrangement joins TRBV7-2 to TRBJ2-1; D tentatively fits TRBD1 or TRBD2 (5 bases each). CDR3 length: 13 residues. CDR1 and CDR2 (germline): SGHTA, FQGNSA. V was cut by 5 bases and J by 10 bases, with 15 bases left in between. The CDR3 region has the DNA TGTGCCAGCAGCGCCGGGACCCGAGGGGAGCAGTTCTTC. It yields the protein CASSAGTRGEQFF. Full variable domain (remainder filled in from reference TRBV7-2 and TRBJ2-1): GAGVSQSPSNKVTEKGKDVELRCDPISGHTALYWYRQSLGQGLEFLIYFQGNSAPDKSGLPSDRFSAERTGGSVSTLTIQRTQQEDSAVYLCASSAGTRGEQFFGPGTRLTVL.

The rearrangement links TRBV5-1 to TRBJ2-1, with a weak D call TRBD1 (5 bases). This CDR3 region has 13 residues. The germline CDR1 and CDR2 sequences are SGHRS and YFSETQ. With 1 base removed from V and 6 bases from J, the gap between germline ends came to 8 bases. The CDR3, as DNA: TGCGCCAGCAGCTTGTTTGGGGCCAATGAGCAGTTCTTC. Its translation: CASSLFGANEQFF.

As regards this clone: Distinct nucleotide sequences in the sample also encode this CDR3. The chain joins TRBV19 to TRBJ1-2; D might be TRBD1 (6 bases). In germline, CDR1 is LNHDA, CDR2 SQIVND (reference sequence). This CDR3 spans 12 amino acids. V was trimmed by 1 base and J by 7 bases, leaving 7 bases between them. This chain's CDR3 is CASSIAGAGYTF. The DNA for the CDR3 is TGTGCCAGTAGTATAGCAGGGGCTGGCTACACCTTC. Filled out from reference TRBV19 and TRBJ1-2, the complete variable domain reads DGGITQSPKYLFRKEGQNVTLSCEQNLNHDAMYWYRQDPGQGLRLIYYSQIVNDFQKGDIAEGYSVSREKKESFPLTVTSAQKNPTAFYLCASSIAGAGYTFGSGTRLTVV.

This chain connects TRBV4-1 to TRBJ2-2; TRBD2 aligns across 11 bases. Trimming took 4 bases from V and 3 from J; bases not matched to a gene: 4. From germline, CDR1 is MGHRA and CDR2 YSYEKL. The CDR3 is made up of 16 amino acids. CDR3 region: CASSRLLAGDTGELFF. Here the CDR3 DNA reads TGCGCCAGCAGCCGACTACTAGCGGGAGACACCGGGGAGCTGTTTTTT.